These 12 T cell receptor beta chains were sequenced from one sample in a study of identical twins. TCRdb processed the 5' RACE reads anew with MiXCR; each CDR3 protein has one entry. The sample lists hundreds of thousands of distinct CDR3 sequences; less than 25% were seen once. A further study also used this sample, focusing on T cells expressing NK-cell markers.

The sequenced material came from PBMCs. These receptors all stem from a woman in her late teens or twenties in good health.

Only a few counts were recorded for this clonotype. The rearrangement uses TRBV12-3 or TRBV12-4 and TRBJ1-2; 11 bases align to TRBD1. V trimming: 4 bases; J trimming: 8 bases; junction bases outside the gene matches: 6. The CDR3 sequence is 14 residues long. DNA of the CDR3: TGTGCCAGCAGTTCTTGGACAGGGGGCATAGGCTACACCTTC. Its protein product is CASSSWTGGIGYTF.

This clonotype was detected a few times. The chain links TRBV2 to TRBJ1-1; 9 positions agree with TRBD1. The CDR3 sequence is 13 residues long. The germline CDR1 and CDR2 sequences are SNHLY and FYNNEI. Trimming cost V 11 bases and J 5 bases; bases outside gene matches: 9. Here the CDR3 reads CAGTQGAGTEAFF. The CDR3 DNA is TGTGCCGGCACACAGGGGGCCGGGACTGAAGCTTTCTTT.

V and J are TRBV13 and TRBJ2-3, with 13 bases aligning to TRBD2. The CDR3 consists of 17 residues. Per germline, CDR1 PRHDT and CDR2 FYEKMQ (reference sequence). V dropped 5 bases and J dropped 4; count of bases not matched to a gene: 9. CDR3 loop: CASSPPTSGGLSDTQYF. CDR3 bases: TGTGCCAGCAGCCCCCCGACTAGCGGGGGGTTGTCAGATACGCAGTATTTT. The full variable domain, in which reference TRBV13 and TRBJ2-3 provide the parts outside the CDR3, is AAGVIQSPRHLIKEKRETATLKCYPIPRHDTVYWYQQGPGQDPQFLISFYEKMQSDKGSIPDRFSAQQFSDYHSELNMSSLELGDSALYFCASSPPTSGGLSDTQYFGPGTRLTVL.

This CDR3 is CASSLAVGGPYEQYF. The CDR3 DNA reads as TGTGCCAGCAGCTTAGCAGTGGGGGGGCCATACGAGCAGTACTTC. This chain uses TRBV7-9 with TRBJ2-7; maybe TRBD2 (7 bases). With 0 bases removed from V and 4 bases from J, the gap between germline ends came to 13 bases. CDR1 and CDR2 (germline): SEHNR, FQNEAQ (reference sequence). This CDR3 contains 15 residues.

The rearrangement uses TRBV7-9 and TRBJ2-7; a weak D match, TRBD1 (6 bases). Germline loops: CDR1 SEHNR, CDR2 FQNEAQ (reference sequence). The CDR3 has 12 amino acids. V was shortened by 6 bases and J by 7 bases, with 13 bases between the two germline ends. CDR3 protein: CASSYQGWEQYF. In DNA form, the CDR3 reads TGTGCCAGCAGTTACCAGGGGTGGGAGCAGTACTTC.

The chain uses TRBV6-2 or TRBV6-3 and TRBJ2-1; TRBD2 matches at 11 bases. The CDR3 length is 16 residues. Germline assignment: CDR1 MNHEY and CDR2 SVGEGT. Trimming at V came to 2 bases and at J to 5 bases, leaving 5 bases not matched to a gene. CDR3 protein: CASSYATSGANNEQFF. CDR3 nucleotide sequence: TGTGCCAGCAGTTACGCGACTAGCGGGGCAAACAATGAGCAGTTCTTC.

This clonotype appeared many times. V gene TRBV12-3 or TRBV12-4 combines with J gene TRBJ2-1, with 9 bases identical to TRBD2. This CDR3 has 14 amino acids. V was pared by 6 bases and J by 5 bases, with 5 bases of the junction left unmatched. The CDR3 region has the DNA TGTGCCAGCAGAGGAGCGGGGGGAGACAATGAGCAGTTCTTC. Residues: CASRGAGGDNEQFF.

This clonotype was recorded a few times. The rearrangement joins TRBV20-1 to TRBJ2-5; TRBD2 matches at 7 bases. The CDR3 has 14 amino acids. The V segment lost 6 bases and the J segment 1 base; nucleotides outside the gene matches: 8. Germline V gives CDR1 DFQATT, CDR2 SNEGSKA (reference sequence). The CDR3 region has the DNA TGCAGTGCAGACGGCGGACTAGGCCAAGAGACCCAGTACTTC. This sequence encodes CSADGGLGQETQYF.

This clonotype has just a few counts. The chain is built from TRBV6-1 and TRBJ1-1; TRBD1 aligns across 8 bases. V gave up 6 bases and J gave up 1 base; unmatched junction bases: 7. The germline V gene has CDR1 MNHNS and CDR2 SASEGT. This CDR3 is 15 amino acids long. The CDR3 nucleotides read TGTGCCAGCAGGCGACCCGGGACAGGGAACACTGAAGCTTTCTTT. It codes for CASRRPGTGNTEAFF.

The chain carries TRBV7-2 and TRBJ1-2; D not certain. This CDR3 is built from 14 residues. Trimming cost V 5 bases and J 4 bases, with 14 bases left between them. From germline, CDR1 is SGHTA and CDR2 FQGNSA. CDR3 in DNA: TGTGCCAGCAGCCCACAACTAGCTAGCTATGGCTACACCTTC. This sequence encodes CASSPQLASYGYTF. Combining the CDR3 with reference TRBV7-2 and TRBJ1-2 gives the whole variable domain GAGVSQSPSNKVTEKGKDVELRCDPISGHTALYWYRQSLGQGLEFLIYFQGNSAPDKSGLPSDRFSAERTGGSVSTLTIQRTQQEDSAVYLCASSPQLASYGYTFGSGTRLTVV.

The J gene is TRBJ1-5, the V gene TRBV5-1; perhaps TRBD1 as D (6 bases). The V and J ends lost 0 bases and 4 bases respectively, with 11 bases between them. Per germline, CDR1 SGHRS and CDR2 YFSETQ. The CDR3 runs 15 residues. The CDR3 DNA reads TGCGCCAGCAGCTTGGGGACAGTACCTAATCAGCCCCAGCATTTT. Translating gives CASSLGTVPNQPQHF.

The chain has TRBV10-3 and TRBJ2-7; no clear D gene. Germline V gene data show CDR1 as ENHRY and CDR2 as SYGVKD. Between the trimmed V and J ends, which lost 8 bases and 3 bases, there was a span of 8 bases. This CDR3 comprises 11 residues. The CDR3 region is CAIGSVYEQYF. Written as DNA, the CDR3 is TGTGCCATCGGTTCCGTCTACGAGCAGTACTTC.